The rows below give T cell receptor beta chains drawn from one sample of a study of cytomegalovirus exposure and HLA in healthy donors. Produced via immunoSEQ multiplex PCR; TCRdb's table is partial and in-frame only. This sample carries approximately 190,000 clones, around three quarters of them seen once, and the ten largest clones take 13% to 15%. Sequencing was carried out using PBMCs. Source of these receptors: a woman aged 30 to 39 in good health and CMV-seropositive. The CDR3 runs from the conserved cysteine through the conserved F or W. D genes are given only for firm matches. Only some rows state a clone size, as once, few, many or a class for expanded clones.

v_gene: TRBV6-1
abundance: NA
j_gene: TRBJ1-1
d_gene: TRBD1
CDR3aa: CASRGRQGVPTEAFF
CDR3nt: TGTGCCAGCAGGGGAAGACAGGGCGTTCCGACTGAAGCTTTCTTT

v_gene: TRBV15
abundance: NA
j_gene: TRBJ2-3
d_gene: TRBD2
CDR3aa: CAGGESSTDTQYF
CDR3nt: TGTGCCGGGGGGGAGTCTAGCACAGATACGCAGTATTTT

v_gene: TRBV6-5
abundance: NA
j_gene: TRBJ2-1
d_gene: TRBD1
CDR3aa: CASSTSGQGYNEQFF
CDR3nt: TGTGCCAGCAGTACCTCGGGACAGGGGTACAATGAGCAGTTCTTC

v_gene: TRBV13
abundance: NA
j_gene: TRBJ1-3
d_gene: TRBD1
CDR3aa: CASSLRDRGVSGNTIYF
CDR3nt: TGTGCCAGCAGCTTGAGAGACAGGGGAGTATCTGGAAACACCATATATTTT

v_gene: TRBV23-1
abundance: NA
j_gene: TRBJ2-2
d_gene: TRBD2
CDR3aa: CASSQSSRGRGIATGELFF
CDR3nt: TGCGCCAGCAGTCAATCATCCCGCGGGAGAGGGATCGCCACCGGGGAGCTGTTTTTT

v_gene: TRBV28
abundance: NA
j_gene: TRBJ1-2
d_gene: NA
CDR3aa: CASSNSMRDYGYTF
CDR3nt: TGTGCCAGCAGCAATTCGATGCGAGACTATGGCTACACCTTC

v_gene: TRBV19
abundance: NA
j_gene: TRBJ2-5
d_gene: NA
CDR3aa: CASSRGSQETQYF
CDR3nt: TGTGCCAGCTCACGTGGCAGTCAAGAGACCCAGTACTTC

v_gene: TRBV6-1
abundance: NA
j_gene: TRBJ2-5
d_gene: NA
CDR3aa: CASSVLSRREETQYF
CDR3nt: TGTGCCAGCAGTGTGTTAAGTCGCAGGGAAGAGACCCAGTACTTC

v_gene: TRBV7-9
abundance: NA
j_gene: TRBJ1-1
d_gene: TRBD1
CDR3aa: CASSSRTGREAFF
CDR3nt: TGTGCCAGCAGCTCCCGGACAGGGCGGGAAGCTTTCTTT

v_gene: TRBV19
abundance: NA
j_gene: TRBJ2-3
d_gene: NA
CDR3aa: CASSPGTDTQYF
CDR3nt: TGTGCCAGTAGTCCAGGGACTGATACGCAGTATTTT

v_gene: TRBV7-9
abundance: NA
j_gene: TRBJ2-7
d_gene: TRBD1
CDR3aa: CASSPPGQGSYEQYF
CDR3nt: TGTGCCAGCAGCCCACCGGGACAGGGGTCCTACGAGCAGTACTTC

v_gene: TRBV7-9
abundance: NA
j_gene: TRBJ1-3
d_gene: TRBD1
CDR3aa: CASSSYRGLGGNTIYF
CDR3nt: TGTGCCAGCAGCTCCTACAGGGGGCTAGGAGGAAACACCATATATTTT

v_gene: TRBV7-8
abundance: NA
j_gene: TRBJ2-1
d_gene: TRBD2
CDR3aa: CASSSSGSYEQFF
CDR3nt: TGTGCCAGCAGCTCTAGCGGGAGCTATGAGCAGTTCTTC

v_gene: TRBV5-1
abundance: NA
j_gene: TRBJ1-2
d_gene: NA
CDR3aa: CASSLDDTAGYTF
CDR3nt: TGCGCCAGCAGCTTGGACGACACCGCGGGCTACACCTTC

v_gene: TRBV25-1
abundance: NA
j_gene: TRBJ2-5
d_gene: NA
CDR3aa: CASSPIRADTKETQYF
CDR3nt: TGTGCCAGCAGTCCGATCAGAGCCGATACTAAAGAGACCCAGTACTTC

v_gene: TRBV19
abundance: NA
j_gene: TRBJ2-7
d_gene: TRBD1
CDR3aa: CASRSTGDLSHEQYF
CDR3nt: TGTGCCAGTAGATCGACAGGGGACCTCTCCCACGAGCAGTACTTC

v_gene: TRBV5-1
abundance: once
j_gene: TRBJ2-1
d_gene: NA
CDR3aa: CASSRLESNNEQFF
CDR3nt: TGCGCCAGCAGCAGACTAGAATCGAACAATGAGCAGTTCTTC

v_gene: TRBV7-9
abundance: NA
j_gene: TRBJ1-1
d_gene: TRBD1
CDR3aa: CASSLIQGAVTEAFF
CDR3nt: TGTGCCAGCAGTCTTATCCAGGGGGCCGTTACTGAAGCTTTCTTT

v_gene: TRBV5-1
abundance: NA
j_gene: TRBJ2-5
d_gene: NA
CDR3aa: CASSWGLRGETQYF
CDR3nt: TGCGCCAGCAGCTGGGGGCTTAGGGGCGAGACCCAGTACTTC

v_gene: TRBV28
abundance: NA
j_gene: TRBJ2-7
d_gene: TRBD1
CDR3aa: CASSLDRGYEQYF
CDR3nt: TGTGCCAGCAGTTTAGACAGGGGGTACGAGCAGTACTTC

v_gene: TRBV2
abundance: NA
j_gene: TRBJ1-2
d_gene: TRBD1
CDR3aa: CASSRTGAARGYTF
CDR3nt: TGTGCCAGCAGTAGGACAGGGGCCGCTAGGGGCTACACCTTC

v_gene: TRBV7-3
abundance: NA
j_gene: TRBJ1-1
d_gene: NA
CDR3aa: CASSPQGGNTEAFF
CDR3nt: TGTGCCAGCAGCCCTCAGGGAGGGAACACTGAAGCTTTCTTT

v_gene: TRBV30
abundance: NA
j_gene: TRBJ2-7
d_gene: NA
CDR3aa: CAWNLGLTVAEQYF
CDR3nt: TGTGCCTGGAATCTGGGGCTGACGGTGGCCGAGCAGTACTTC

v_gene: TRBV4-1
abundance: NA
j_gene: TRBJ2-5
d_gene: TRBD2
CDR3aa: CASSQGRTSGRAETQYF
CDR3nt: TGCGCCAGCAGCCAAGGTCGGACTAGCGGGAGGGCCGAGACCCAGTACTTC

v_gene: TRBV27
abundance: NA
j_gene: TRBJ2-5
d_gene: TRBD2
CDR3aa: CASSFRGLGTSGLETQYF
CDR3nt: TGTGCCAGCAGTTTTAGGGGGCTGGGGACTAGCGGCTTGGAGACCCAGTACTTC

v_gene: TRBV7-9
abundance: NA
j_gene: TRBJ2-5
d_gene: NA
CDR3aa: CASSSGTPTETQYF
CDR3nt: TGTGCCAGCAGCTCAGGCACCCCTACGGAGACCCAGTACTTC

v_gene: TRBV7-6
abundance: once
j_gene: TRBJ1-1
d_gene: NA
CDR3aa: CASSPIGTEAFF
CDR3nt: TGTGCCAGCAGCCCCATCGGGACTGAAGCTTTCTTT